This T cell receptor (beta chain) emerged from a study of blood T cells in healthy people across ages. Findings and limits, study-wide: What prevented conclusive comparison of naive and antigen-experienced cells was that PBMCs were unsorted. Calculation of diversity from one million T cells yielded estimates considered to be underestimates.

Ranging in age from roughly 6 to 100, the donors were healthy Caucasian individuals from Russia. This clonotype was counted once. The antigen is not known. The CDR3 has 14 residues. Germline-derived CDR1 and CDR2 are SNHLY and FYNNEI. V gave up 4 bases and J gave up 3 bases; unmatched junction bases: 2. Together with a sample-barcoded 5' primer, a J-beta primer mix was included in a second PCR lasting roughly 6 to 12 cycles. Samples each returned at least 3 million CDR3-containing paired-end reads. TCRdb analysed the 5' RACE reads with MiXCR anew, one entry per CDR3 protein. In the table there are over 700,000 distinct CDR3 sequences, 50% to 65% of which are singletons.

The V call is TRBV2, the J call TRBJ2-2, with 7 positions matching TRBD2. This TCR was recovered from an older man in good health. Sequencing used blood. The CDR3 loop reads CASSGLADTGELFF. CDR3 DNA sequence: TGTGCCAGCAGTGGACTAGCAGACACCGGGGAGCTGTTTTTT.